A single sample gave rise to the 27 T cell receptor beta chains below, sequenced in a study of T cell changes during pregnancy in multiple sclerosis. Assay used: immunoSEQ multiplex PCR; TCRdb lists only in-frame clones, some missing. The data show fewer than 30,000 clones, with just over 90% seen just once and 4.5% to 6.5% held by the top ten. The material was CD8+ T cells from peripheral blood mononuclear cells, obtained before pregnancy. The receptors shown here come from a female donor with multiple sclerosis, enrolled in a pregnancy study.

The CDR3 loop reads CSVSYGQAYEQYF. The CDR3 DNA is TGCAGCGTAAGCTACGGACAGGCCTACGAGCAGTACTTC. The chain combines TRBV29-1 with TRBJ2-7; 7 bases fit TRBD1. V shed 6 bases, J shed 2 bases, and the junction held 7 bases outside the gene matches. The CDR3 length is 13 residues. Per the germline V gene, CDR1 is SQVTM and CDR2 is ANQGSEA.

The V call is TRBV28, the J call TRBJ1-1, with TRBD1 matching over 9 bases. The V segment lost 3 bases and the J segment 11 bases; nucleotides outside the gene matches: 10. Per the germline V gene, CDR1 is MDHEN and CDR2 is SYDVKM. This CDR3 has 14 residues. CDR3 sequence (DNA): TGTGCCAGCAGTTTGTCGGACAGGGGCCTTAGGGCTTTCTTT. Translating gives CASSLSDRGLRAFF.

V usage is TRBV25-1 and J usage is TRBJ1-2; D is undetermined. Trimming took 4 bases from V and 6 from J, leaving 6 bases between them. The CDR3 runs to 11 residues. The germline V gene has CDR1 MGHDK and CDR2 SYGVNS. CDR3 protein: CASSARHGYTF. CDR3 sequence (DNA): TGTGCCAGCAGTGCCAGGCATGGCTACACCTTC.

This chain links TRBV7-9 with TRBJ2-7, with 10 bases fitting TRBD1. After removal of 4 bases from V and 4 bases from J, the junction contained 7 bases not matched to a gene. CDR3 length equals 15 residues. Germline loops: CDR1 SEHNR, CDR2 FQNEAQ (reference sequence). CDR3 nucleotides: TGTGCCAGCAGCTCCAGACAGGGGGCGGGATACGAGCAGTACTTC. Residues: CASSSRQGAGYEQYF.

CDR3 region: CASSAGLAEPNEQFF. Here the CDR3 DNA reads TGTGCCAGCAGCGCGGGACTAGCGGAACCCAATGAGCAGTTCTTC. V gene TRBV6-1 combines with J gene TRBJ2-1; 11 bases align to TRBD2. CDR1 is MNHNS and CDR2 is SASEGT in the germline V gene. The CDR3 contains 15 residues. V shed 6 bases, J shed 6 bases, and the junction held 7 bases outside the gene matches.

The CDR3 spells CASSGTGRGGYTF. CDR3 DNA sequence: TGTGCCAGCAGCGGGACAGGGAGGGGCGGCTACACCTTC. V gene TRBV28 combines with J gene TRBJ1-2; 9 positions match TRBD1. Losses at the gene ends were 6 bases for V and 8 bases for J; bases not matched to a gene: 7. Per germline, CDR1 MDHEN and CDR2 SYDVKM. The CDR3 sequence is 13 residues long.

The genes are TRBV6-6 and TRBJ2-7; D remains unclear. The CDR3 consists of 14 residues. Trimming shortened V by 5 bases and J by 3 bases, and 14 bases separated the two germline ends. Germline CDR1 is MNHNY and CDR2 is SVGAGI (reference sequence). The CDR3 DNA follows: TGTGCCAGCAGTATTCAATCAGGTTTCTACGAGCAGTACTTC. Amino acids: CASSIQSGFYEQYF.

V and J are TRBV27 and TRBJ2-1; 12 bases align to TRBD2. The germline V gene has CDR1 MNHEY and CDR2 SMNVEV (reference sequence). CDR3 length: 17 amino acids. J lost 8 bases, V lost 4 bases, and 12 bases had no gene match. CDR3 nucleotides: TGTGCCAGCAGTTGGCAGACCCTAGCGGGAGGGCTATATGAGCAGTTCTTC. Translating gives CASSWQTLAGGLYEQFF.

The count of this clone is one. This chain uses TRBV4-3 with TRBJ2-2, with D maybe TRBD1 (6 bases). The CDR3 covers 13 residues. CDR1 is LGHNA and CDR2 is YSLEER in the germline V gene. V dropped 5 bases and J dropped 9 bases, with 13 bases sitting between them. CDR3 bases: TGCGCCAGCAGCTACGGGACAAGTAGGGAGCTGTTTTTT. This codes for CASSYGTSRELFF.

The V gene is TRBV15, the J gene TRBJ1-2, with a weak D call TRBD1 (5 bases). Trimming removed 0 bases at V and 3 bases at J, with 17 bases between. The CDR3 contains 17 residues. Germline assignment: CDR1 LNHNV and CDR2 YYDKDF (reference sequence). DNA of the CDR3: TGTGCCACCAGCAGAGATCTAATTGATGGCAGGGACTATGGCTACACCTTC. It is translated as CATSRDLIDGRDYGYTF.

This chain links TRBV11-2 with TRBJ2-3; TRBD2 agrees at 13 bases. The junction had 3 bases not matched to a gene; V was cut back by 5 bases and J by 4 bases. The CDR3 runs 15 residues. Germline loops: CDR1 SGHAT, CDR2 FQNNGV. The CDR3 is CASSPGLAGADTQYF. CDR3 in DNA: TGTGCCAGCAGCCCTGGACTAGCGGGAGCAGATACGCAGTATTTT.

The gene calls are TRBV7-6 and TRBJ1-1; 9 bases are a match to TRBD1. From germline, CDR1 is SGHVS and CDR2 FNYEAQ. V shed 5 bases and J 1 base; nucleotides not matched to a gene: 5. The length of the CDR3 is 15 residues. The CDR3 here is CASSSDRGTNTEAFF. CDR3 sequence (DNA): TGTGCCAGCAGCAGCGACAGGGGGACGAACACTGAAGCTTTCTTT.

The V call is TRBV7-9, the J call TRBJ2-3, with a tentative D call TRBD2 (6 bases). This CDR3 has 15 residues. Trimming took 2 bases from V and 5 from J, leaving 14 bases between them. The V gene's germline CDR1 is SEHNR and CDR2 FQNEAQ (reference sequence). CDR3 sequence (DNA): TGTGCCAGCAGCTTACGGCCGGGGGAGAGAGATACGCAGTATTTT. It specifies CASSLRPGERDTQYF.

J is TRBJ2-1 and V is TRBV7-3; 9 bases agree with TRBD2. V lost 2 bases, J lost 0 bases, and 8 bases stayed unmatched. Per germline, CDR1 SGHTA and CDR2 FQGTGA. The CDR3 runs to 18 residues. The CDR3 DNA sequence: TGTGCCAGCAGCTTAGATCACCGCGGGAGGGTCTCCTACAATGAGCAGTTCTTC. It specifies CASSLDHRGRVSYNEQFF.

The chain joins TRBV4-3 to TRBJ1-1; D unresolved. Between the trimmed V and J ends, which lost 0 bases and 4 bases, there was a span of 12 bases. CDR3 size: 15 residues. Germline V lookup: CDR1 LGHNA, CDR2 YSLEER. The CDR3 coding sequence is TGCGCCAGCAGCCAAGAAGGGAGCAGTATCACTGAAGCTTTCTTT. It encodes CASSQEGSSITEAFF.

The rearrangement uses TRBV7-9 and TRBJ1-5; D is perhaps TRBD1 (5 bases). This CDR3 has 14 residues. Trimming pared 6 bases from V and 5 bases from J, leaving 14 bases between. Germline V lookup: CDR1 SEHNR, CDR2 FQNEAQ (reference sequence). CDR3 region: CASSGGGPHQPQHF. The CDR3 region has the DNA TGTGCCAGCAGTGGGGGGGGACCCCATCAGCCCCAGCATTTT.

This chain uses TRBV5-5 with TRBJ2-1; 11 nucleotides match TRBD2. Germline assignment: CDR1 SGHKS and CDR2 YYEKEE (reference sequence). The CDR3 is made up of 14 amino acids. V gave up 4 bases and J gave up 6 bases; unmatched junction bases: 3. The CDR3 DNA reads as TGTGCCAGCAGCGGGACTAGCGGCGCCAATGAGCAGTTCTTC. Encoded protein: CASSGTSGANEQFF.

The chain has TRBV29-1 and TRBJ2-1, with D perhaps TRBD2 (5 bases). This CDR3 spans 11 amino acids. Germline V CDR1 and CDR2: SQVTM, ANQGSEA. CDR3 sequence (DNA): TGCACAAGCCAGGTCCGGGGTGAGCAGTTCTTC. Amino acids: CTSQVRGEQFF.

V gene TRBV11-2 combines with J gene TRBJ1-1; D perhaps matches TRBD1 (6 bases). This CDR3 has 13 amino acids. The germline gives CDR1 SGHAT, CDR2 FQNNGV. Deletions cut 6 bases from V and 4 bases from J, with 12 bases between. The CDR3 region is CASSLQGGTEAFF. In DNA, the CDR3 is TGTGCCAGCAGTTTACAGGGCGGCACTGAAGCTTTCTTT.

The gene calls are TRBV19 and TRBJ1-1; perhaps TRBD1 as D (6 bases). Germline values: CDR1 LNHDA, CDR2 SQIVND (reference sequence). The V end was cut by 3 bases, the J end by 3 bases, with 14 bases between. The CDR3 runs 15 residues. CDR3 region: CASSMSGGWDTEAFF. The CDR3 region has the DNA TGTGCCAGTAGTATGTCGGGGGGCTGGGACACTGAAGCTTTCTTT. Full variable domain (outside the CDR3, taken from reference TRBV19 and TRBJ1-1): DGGITQSPKYLFRKEGQNVTLSCEQNLNHDAMYWYRQDPGQGLRLIYYSQIVNDFQKGDIAEGYSVSREKKESFPLTVTSAQKNPTAFYLCASSMSGGWDTEAFFGQGTRLTVV.

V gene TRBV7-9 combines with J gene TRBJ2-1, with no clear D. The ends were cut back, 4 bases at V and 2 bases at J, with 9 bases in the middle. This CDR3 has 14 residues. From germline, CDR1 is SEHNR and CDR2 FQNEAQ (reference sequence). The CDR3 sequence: CASSSPGPYNEQFF. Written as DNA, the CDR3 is TGTGCCAGCAGCTCCCCTGGGCCCTACAATGAGCAGTTCTTC.

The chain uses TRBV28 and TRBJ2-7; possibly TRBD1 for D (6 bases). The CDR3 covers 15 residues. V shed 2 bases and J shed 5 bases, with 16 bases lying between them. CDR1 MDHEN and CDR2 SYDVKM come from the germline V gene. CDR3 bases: TGTGCCAGCAGTTTAAGGTCAGGGGTAATCCACGAGCAGTACTTC. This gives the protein CASSLRSGVIHEQYF. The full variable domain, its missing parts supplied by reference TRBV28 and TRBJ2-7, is DVKVTQSSRYLVKRTGEKVFLECVQDMDHENMFWYRQDPGLGLRLIYFSYDVKMKEKGDIPEGYSVSREKKERFSLILESASTNQTSMYLCASSLRSGVIHEQYFGPGTRLTVT.

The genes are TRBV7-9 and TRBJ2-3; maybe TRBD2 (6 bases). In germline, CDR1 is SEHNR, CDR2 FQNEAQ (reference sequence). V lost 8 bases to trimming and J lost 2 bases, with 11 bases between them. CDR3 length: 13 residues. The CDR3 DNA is TGTGCCAGCGGTCCGGGGGACACAGATACGCAGTATTTT. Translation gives CASGPGDTDTQYF.

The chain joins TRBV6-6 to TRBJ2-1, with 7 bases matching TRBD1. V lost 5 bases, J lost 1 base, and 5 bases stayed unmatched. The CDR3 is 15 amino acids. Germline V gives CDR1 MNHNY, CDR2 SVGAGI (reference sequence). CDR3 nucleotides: TGTGCCAGCAGTGGACAGGTGGGATCCTACAATGAGCAGTTCTTC. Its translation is CASSGQVGSYNEQFF.

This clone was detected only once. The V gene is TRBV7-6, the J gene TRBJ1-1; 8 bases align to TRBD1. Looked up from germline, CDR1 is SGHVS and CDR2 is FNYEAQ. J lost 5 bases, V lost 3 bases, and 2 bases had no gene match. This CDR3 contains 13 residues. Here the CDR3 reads CASSFGQGTEAFF. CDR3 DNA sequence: TGTGCCAGCAGCTTCGGACAGGGTACTGAAGCTTTCTTT.

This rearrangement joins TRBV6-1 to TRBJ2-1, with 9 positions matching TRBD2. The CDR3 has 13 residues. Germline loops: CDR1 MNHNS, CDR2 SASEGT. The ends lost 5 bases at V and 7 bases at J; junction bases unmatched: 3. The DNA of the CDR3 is TGTGCCAGCAGTTGGACTAGCGTAAATGAGCAGTTCTTC. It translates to CASSWTSVNEQFF.

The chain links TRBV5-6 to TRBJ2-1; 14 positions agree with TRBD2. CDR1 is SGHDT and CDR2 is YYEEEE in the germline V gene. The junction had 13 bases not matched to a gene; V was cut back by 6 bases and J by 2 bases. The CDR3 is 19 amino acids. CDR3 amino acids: CASTIGLAGGAIPYNEQFF. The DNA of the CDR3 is TGTGCCAGCACCATTGGACTAGCGGGGGGAGCCATTCCCTACAATGAGCAGTTCTTC.